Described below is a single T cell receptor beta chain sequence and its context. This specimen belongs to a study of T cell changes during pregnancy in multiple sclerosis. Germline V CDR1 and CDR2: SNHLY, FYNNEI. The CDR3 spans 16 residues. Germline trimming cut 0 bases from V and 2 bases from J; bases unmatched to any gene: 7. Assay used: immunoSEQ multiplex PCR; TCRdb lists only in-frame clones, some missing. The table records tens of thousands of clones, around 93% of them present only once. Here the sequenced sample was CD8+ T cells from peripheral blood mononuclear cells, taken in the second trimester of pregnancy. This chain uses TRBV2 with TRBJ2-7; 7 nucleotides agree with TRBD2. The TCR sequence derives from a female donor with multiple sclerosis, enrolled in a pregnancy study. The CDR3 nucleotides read TGTGCCAGCAGTGAAGCGCTCCTAGCGGATCCCTACGAGCAGTACTTC. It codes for CASSEALLADPYEQYF.